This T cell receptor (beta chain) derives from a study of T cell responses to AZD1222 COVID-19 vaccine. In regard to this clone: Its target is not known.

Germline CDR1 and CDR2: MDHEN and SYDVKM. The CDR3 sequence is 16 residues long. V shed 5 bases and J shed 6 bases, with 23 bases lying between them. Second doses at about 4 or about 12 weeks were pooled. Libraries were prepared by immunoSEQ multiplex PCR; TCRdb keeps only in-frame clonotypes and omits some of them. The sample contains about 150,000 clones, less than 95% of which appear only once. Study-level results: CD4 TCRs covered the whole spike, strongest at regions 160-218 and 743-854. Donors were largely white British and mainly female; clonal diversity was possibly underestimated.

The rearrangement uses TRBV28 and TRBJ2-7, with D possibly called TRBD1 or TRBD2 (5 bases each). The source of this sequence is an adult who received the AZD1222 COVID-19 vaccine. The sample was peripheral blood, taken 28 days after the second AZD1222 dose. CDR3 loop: CASSPGTAQVVIEQYF. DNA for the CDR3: TGTGCCAGCAGTCCAGGGACCGCCCAGGTAGTGATCGAGCAGTACTTC.